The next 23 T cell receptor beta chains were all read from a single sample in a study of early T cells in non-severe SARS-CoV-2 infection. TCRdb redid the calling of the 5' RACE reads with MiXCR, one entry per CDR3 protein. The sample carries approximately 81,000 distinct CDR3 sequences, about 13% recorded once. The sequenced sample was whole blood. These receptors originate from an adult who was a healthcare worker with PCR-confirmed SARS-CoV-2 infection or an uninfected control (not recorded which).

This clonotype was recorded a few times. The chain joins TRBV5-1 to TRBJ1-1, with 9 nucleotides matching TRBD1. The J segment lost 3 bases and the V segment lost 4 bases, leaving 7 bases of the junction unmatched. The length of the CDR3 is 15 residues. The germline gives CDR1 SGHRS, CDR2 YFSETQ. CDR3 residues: CASSLGTGLYTEAFF. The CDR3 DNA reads TGCGCCAGCAGCCTAGGGACAGGGTTGTACACTGAAGCTTTCTTT.

In nucleotides, the CDR3 is TGTGCCAGCAGTACGAGGGCAGGCCCTGGCTACACCTTC. It encodes CASSTRAGPGYTF. The chain employs TRBV6-5 and TRBJ1-2; no clear D. The CDR3 length is 13 residues. The germline CDR1 and CDR2 sequences are MNHEY and SVGAGI. Trimming left V 5 bases short and J 7 bases short, with 14 bases between.

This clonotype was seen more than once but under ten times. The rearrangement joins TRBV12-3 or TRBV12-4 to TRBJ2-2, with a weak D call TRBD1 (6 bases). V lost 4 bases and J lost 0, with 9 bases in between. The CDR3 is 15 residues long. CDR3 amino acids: CASSSHRANTGELFF. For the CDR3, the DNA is TGTGCCAGCAGTTCCCACAGGGCGAACACCGGGGAGCTGTTTTTT.

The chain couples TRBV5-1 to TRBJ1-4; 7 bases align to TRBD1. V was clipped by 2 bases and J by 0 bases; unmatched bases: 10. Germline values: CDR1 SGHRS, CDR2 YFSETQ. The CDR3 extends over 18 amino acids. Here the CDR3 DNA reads TGCGCCAGCAGCTTTTCGCCGGGACAGCAAGCAACTAATGAAAAACTGTTTTTT. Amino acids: CASSFSPGQQATNEKLFF.

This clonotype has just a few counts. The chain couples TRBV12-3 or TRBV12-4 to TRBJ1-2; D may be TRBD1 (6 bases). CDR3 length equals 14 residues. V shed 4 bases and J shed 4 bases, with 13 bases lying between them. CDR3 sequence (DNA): TGTGCCAGCAGTTCATTAGGGGGGGCCTATGGCTACACCTTC. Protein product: CASSSLGGAYGYTF.

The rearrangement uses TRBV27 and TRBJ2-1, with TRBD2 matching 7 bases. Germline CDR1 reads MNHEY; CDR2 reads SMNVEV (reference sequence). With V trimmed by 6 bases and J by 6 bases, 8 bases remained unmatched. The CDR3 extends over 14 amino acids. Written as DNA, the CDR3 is TGTGCCAGCAGAGCGGGATCCAGAACCAATGAGCAGTTCTTC. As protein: CASRAGSRTNEQFF.

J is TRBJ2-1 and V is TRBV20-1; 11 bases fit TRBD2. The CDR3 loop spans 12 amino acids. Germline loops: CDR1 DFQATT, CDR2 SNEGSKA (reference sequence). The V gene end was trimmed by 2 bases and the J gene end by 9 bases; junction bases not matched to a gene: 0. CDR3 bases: TGCAGTGCTAGACTAGCGGGGGGTGAGCAGTTCTTC. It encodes CSARLAGGEQFF.

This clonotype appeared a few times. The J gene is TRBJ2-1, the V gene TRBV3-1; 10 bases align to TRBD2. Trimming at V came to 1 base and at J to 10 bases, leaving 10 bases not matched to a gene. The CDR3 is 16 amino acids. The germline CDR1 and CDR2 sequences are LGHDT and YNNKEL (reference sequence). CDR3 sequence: CASSQGQAGGRGEQFF. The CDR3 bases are TGTGCCAGCAGCCAAGGACAAGCGGGAGGGCGGGGAGAGCAGTTCTTC.

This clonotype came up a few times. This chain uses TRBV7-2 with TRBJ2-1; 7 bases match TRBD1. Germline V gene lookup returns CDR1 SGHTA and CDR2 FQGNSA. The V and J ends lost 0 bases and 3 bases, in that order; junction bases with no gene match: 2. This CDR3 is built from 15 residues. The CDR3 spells CASSLAGTVYNEQFF. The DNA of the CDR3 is TGTGCCAGCAGCTTAGCCGGGACAGTCTACAATGAGCAGTTCTTC.

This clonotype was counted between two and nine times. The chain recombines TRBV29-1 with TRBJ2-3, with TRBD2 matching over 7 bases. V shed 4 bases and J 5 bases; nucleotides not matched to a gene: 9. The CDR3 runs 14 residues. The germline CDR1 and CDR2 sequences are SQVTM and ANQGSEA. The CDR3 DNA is TGCAGCGTTGGATGGGGAGGGCGCGGAGATACGCAGTATTTT. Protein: CSVGWGGRGDTQYF.

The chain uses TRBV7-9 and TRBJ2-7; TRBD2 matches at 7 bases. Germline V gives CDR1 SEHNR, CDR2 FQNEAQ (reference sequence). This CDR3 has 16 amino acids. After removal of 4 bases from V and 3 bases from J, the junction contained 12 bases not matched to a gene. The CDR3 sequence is CASSSTSSGGSYEQYF. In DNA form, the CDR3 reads TGTGCCAGCAGCTCCACTTCTAGCGGAGGCAGCTACGAGCAGTACTTC.

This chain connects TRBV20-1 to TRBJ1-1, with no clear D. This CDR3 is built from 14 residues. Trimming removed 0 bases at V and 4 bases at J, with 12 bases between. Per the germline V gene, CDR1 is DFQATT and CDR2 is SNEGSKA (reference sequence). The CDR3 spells CSARDFTTATEAFF. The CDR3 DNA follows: TGCAGTGCTAGAGATTTTACAACAGCCACTGAAGCTTTCTTT.

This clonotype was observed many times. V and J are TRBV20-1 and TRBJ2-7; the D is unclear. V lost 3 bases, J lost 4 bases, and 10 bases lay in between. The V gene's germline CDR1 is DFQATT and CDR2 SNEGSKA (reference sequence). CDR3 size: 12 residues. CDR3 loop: CSARGPGYEQYF. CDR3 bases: TGCAGTGCTAGGGGCCCCGGGTACGAGCAGTACTTC.

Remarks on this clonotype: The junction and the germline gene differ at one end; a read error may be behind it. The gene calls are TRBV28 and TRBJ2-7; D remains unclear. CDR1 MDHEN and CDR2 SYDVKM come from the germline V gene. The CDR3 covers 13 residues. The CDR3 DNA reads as TGTGTCAGCAGTTTCCCCGGGTTTGGGGAGCAGTACTTC. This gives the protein CVSSFPGFGEQYF. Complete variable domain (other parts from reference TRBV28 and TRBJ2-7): DVKVTQSSRYLVKRTGEKVFLECVQDMDHENMFWYRQDPGLGLRLIYFSYDVKMKEKGDIPEGYSVSREKKERFSLILESASTNQTSMYLCVSSFPGFGEQYFGPGTRLTVT.

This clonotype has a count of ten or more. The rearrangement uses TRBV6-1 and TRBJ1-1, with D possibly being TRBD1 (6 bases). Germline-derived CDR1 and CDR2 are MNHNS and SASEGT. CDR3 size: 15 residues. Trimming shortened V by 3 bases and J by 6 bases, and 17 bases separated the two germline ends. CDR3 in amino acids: CASSDYGTLGAEAFF. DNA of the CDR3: TGTGCCAGCAGTGACTACGGGACATTGGGGGCTGAAGCTTTCTTT.

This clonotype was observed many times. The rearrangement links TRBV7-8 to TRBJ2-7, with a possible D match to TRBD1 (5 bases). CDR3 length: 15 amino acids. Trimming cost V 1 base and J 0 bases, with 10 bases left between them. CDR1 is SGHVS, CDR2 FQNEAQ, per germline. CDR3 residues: CASSLERGSSYEQYF. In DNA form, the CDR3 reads TGTGCCAGCAGCTTAGAAAGGGGCTCCTCCTACGAGCAGTACTTC.

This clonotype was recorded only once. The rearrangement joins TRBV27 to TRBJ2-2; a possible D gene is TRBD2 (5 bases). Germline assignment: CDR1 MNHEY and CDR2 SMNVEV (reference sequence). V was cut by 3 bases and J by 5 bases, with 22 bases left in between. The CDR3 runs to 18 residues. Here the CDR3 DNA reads TGTGCCAGCAGTTTCGACACCCTTCCGAGCCGGGGTACCGGGGAGCTGTTTTTT. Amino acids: CASSFDTLPSRGTGELFF.

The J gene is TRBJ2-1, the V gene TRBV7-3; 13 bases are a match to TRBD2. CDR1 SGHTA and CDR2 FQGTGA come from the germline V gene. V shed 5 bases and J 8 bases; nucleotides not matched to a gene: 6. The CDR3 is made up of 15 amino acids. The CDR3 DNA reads TGTGCCAGCAGCCCAAGGACTAGCGGGAGAGATGAGCAGTTCTTC. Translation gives CASSPRTSGRDEQFF.

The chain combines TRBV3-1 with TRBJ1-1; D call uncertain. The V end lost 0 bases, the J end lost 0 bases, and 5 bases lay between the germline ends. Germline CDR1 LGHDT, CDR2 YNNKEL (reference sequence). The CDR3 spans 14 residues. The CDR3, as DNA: TGTGCCAGCAGCCAAGACTGGGTGAACACTGAAGCTTTCTTT. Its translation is CASSQDWVNTEAFF.

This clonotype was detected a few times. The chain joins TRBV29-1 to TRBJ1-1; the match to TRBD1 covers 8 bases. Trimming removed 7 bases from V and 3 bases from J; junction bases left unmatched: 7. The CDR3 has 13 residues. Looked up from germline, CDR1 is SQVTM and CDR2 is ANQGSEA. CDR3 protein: CSAGPDRDTEAFF. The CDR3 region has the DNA TGCAGCGCTGGACCGGACAGGGACACTGAAGCTTTCTTT. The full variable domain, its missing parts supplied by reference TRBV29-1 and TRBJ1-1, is SAVISQKPSRDICQRGTSLTIQCQVDSQVTMMFWYRQQPGQSLTLIATANQGSEATYESGFVIDKFPISRPNLTFSTLTVSNMSPEDSSIYLCSAGPDRDTEAFFGQGTRLTVV.

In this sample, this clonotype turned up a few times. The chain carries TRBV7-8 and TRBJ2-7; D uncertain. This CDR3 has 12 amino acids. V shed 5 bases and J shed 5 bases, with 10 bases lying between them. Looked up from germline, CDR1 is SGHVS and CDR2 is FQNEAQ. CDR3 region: CASSLPNHEQYF. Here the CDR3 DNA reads TGTGCCAGCAGCCTACCCAACCACGAGCAGTACTTC.

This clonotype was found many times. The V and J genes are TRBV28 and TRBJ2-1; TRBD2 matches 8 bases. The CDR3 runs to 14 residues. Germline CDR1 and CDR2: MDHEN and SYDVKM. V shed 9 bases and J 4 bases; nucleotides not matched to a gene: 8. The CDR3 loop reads CASKRESTYNEQFF. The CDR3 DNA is TGTGCCAGTAAGCGGGAGTCGACTTACAATGAGCAGTTCTTC.

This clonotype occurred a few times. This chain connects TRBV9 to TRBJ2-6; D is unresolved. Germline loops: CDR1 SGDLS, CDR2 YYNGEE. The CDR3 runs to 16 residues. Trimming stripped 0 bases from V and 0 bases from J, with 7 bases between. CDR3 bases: TGTGCCAGCAGCGTAGCTACCCTCTCTGGGGCCAACGTCCTGACTTTC. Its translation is CASSVATLSGANVLTF.